This TCR beta chain was retrieved from a study of cytomegalovirus exposure and HLA in healthy donors. Study-wide results and limits: Analysis was carried out at a later point, and it linked a missense DCLRE1C variant to TCR beta V- and J-gene trimming.

Use of 60 Vbeta and 13 Jbeta primers characterized the PCR. This table comes from immunoSEQ multiplex PCR, and its TCRdb copy is limited to in-frame clones, with some not included. The sample consists of 160,000 or so clones, roughly three quarters of them appearing once. On this clone: Antigen specificity is unknown.

This TCR was recovered from a man in his sixties in good health and CMV-seronegative. Sequencing used PBMCs.

CDR3 protein: CASSLEPGTYNSPLHF. The DNA for the CDR3 is TGTGCCAGCAGCTTGGAGCCGGGAACCTATAATTCACCCCTCCACTTT. The chain employs TRBV5-4 and TRBJ1-6; D is unresolved. The CDR3 totals 16 residues. V gave up 0 bases and J gave up 2 bases, with 9 bases separating them. Germline CDR1 reads SGHNT; CDR2 reads YYREEE (reference sequence).